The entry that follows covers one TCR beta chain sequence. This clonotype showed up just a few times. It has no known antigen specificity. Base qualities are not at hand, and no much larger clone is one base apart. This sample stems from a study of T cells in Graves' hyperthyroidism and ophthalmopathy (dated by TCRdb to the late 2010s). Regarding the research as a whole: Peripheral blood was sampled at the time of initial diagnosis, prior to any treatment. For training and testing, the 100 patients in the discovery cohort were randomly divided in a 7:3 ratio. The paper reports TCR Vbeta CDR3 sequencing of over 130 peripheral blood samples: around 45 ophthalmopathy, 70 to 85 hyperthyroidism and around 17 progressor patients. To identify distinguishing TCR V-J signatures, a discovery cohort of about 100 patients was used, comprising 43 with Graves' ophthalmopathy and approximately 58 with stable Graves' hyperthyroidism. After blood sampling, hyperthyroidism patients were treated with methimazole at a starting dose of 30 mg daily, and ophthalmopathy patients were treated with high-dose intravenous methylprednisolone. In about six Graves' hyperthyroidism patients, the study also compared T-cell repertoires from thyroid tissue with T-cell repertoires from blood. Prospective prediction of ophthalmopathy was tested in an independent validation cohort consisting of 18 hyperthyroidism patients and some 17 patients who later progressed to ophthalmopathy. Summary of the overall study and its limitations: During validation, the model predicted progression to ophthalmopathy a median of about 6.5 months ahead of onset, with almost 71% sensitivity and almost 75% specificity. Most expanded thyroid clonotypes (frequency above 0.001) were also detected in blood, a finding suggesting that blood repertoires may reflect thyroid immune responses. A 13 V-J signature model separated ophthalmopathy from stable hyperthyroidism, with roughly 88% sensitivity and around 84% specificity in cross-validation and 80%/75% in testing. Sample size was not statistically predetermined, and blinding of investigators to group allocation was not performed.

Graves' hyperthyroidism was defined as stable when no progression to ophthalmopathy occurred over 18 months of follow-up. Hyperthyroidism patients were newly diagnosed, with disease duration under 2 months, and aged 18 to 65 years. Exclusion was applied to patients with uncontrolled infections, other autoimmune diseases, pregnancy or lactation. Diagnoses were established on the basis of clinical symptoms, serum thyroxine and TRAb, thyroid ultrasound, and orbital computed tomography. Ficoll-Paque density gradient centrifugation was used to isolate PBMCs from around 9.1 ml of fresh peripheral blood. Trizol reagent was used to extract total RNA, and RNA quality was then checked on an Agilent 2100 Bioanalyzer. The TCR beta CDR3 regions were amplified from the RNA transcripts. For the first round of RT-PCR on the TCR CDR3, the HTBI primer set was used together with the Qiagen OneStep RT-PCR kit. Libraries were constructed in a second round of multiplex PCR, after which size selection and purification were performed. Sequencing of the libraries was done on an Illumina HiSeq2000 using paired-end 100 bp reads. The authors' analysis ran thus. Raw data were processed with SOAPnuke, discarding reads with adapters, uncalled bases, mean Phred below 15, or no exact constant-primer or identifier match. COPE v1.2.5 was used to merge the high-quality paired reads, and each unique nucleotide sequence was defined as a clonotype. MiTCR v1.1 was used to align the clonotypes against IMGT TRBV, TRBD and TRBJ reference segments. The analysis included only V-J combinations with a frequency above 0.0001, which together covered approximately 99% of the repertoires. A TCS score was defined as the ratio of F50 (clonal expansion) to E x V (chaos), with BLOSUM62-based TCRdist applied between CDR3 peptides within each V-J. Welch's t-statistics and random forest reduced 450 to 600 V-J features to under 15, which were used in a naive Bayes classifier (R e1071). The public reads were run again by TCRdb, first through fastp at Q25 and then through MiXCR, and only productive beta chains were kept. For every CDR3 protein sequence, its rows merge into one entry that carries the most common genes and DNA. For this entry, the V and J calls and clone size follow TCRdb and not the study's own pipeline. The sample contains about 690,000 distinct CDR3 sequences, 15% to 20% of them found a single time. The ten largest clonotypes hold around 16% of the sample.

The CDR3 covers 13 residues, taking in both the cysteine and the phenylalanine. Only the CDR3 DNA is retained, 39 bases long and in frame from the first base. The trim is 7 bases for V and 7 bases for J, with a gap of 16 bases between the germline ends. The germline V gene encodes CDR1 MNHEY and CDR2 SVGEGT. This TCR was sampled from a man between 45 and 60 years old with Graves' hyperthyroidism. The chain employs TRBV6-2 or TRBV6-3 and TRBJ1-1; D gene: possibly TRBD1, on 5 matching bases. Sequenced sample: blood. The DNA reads TGTGCCAGCACCTCCCGGGGCAAGGGTGAAGCTTTCTTT. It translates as CASTSRGKGEAFF.